The T cell receptor (beta chain) under discussion was sequenced for a study of shared clonotypes between healthy human individuals. Splitting of each subset's genomic DNA was done evenly across several immunoSEQ plates. The protocol was immunoSEQ multiplex PCR, while the TCRdb copy is restricted to in-frame clones and leaves out a portion. The data contain about 520,000 clones, 95% to 97% of them singletons. Findings and caveats of the study: Depth of sequencing was expected to influence donor clonotype sharing. The genetic and exposure-history diversity represented was limited by few donors.

The CDR3 has 14 residues. Trimming took 8 bases from V and 0 from J; bases not matched to a gene: 4. The germline V gene encodes CDR1 MNHEY and CDR2 SVGAGI. Notes on this clone: Its target is not known.

Material: naive CD4+ T cells sorted from blood. This sample's subset: CD45RA+ positively selected. The sequence was obtained from a woman aged 25 to 39 in good health. V usage is TRBV6-5 and J usage is TRBJ1-5, with 7 bases fitting TRBD1. CDR3 in DNA: TGTGCCAGCTCGGGACAGAATAGCAATCAGCCCCAGCATTTT. The encoded protein is CASSGQNSNQPQHF.